This entry lists 30 T cell receptor beta chains sequenced from one sample in a study of T cells in Graves' hyperthyroidism and ophthalmopathy. TCR beta CDR3 sequences were amplified from RNA transcripts. When the TCR CDR3 underwent first-round RT-PCR, the HTBI primer set was used. TCRdb processed the multiplex PCR reads anew with MiXCR; each CDR3 protein has one entry. The sample yields 300,000 or so distinct CDR3 sequences, 15% to 20% seen once. Sequenced material: blood. The receptor set was obtained from a man younger than 40 with Graves' hyperthyroidism.

In this sample, this clonotype turned up many times. The junction departs from the called germline gene at one end, perhaps through a read error. This rearrangement joins TRBV29-1 to TRBJ2-5; 12 bases line up with TRBD1. Germline V gives CDR1 SQVTM, CDR2 ANQGSEA. This CDR3 has 15 residues. CDR3 residues: CSFESRDRGRETQYF. The DNA for the CDR3 is TGCAGCTTTGAGTCCCGGGACAGGGGGCGGGAGACCCAGTACTTC.

The chain recombines TRBV28 with TRBJ1-2; D remains unclear. Germline assignment: CDR1 MDHEN and CDR2 SYDVKM. This CDR3 is 11 amino acids long. Trimming shortened V by 5 bases and J by 8 bases, and 9 bases separated the two germline ends. The CDR3 region is CASSPQEGYTF. CDR3 bases: TGTGCCAGCAGTCCGCAGGAAGGCTACACCTTC.

The gene calls are TRBV19 and TRBJ2-2; D is possibly TRBD2 (6 bases). The germline V gene encodes CDR1 LNHDA and CDR2 SQIVND (reference sequence). V dropped 5 bases and J dropped 9 bases, with 31 bases sitting between them. The CDR3 has 19 amino acids. In DNA, the CDR3 is TGTGCCAGTAGTCCCACCAACTTCCTTTCCGGGAGAGAGGGTCGGGAGCTGTTTTTT. This gives the protein CASSPTNFLSGREGRELFF. The full variable domain, completed using reference TRBV19 and TRBJ2-2, is DGGITQSPKYLFRKEGQNVTLSCEQNLNHDAMYWYRQDPGQGLRLIYYSQIVNDFQKGDIAEGYSVSREKKESFPLTVTSAQKNPTAFYLCASSPTNFLSGREGRELFFGEGSRLTVL.

This clonotype has a count of ten or more. CDR3 protein: CAWSGGFGGMNTEAFF. DNA of the CDR3: TGTGCCTGGAGCGGAGGCTTCGGGGGCATGAACACTGAAGCTTTCTTT. The J gene is TRBJ1-1, the V gene TRBV30; maybe TRBD1 (6 bases). Looked up from germline, CDR1 is GTSNPN and CDR2 is SVGIG (reference sequence). V shed 3 bases and J shed 0 bases, with 17 bases lying between them. The CDR3 contains 16 residues.

This clonotype was seen many times. CDR3 coding DNA: TGCAGTGCTGGACAGGGGGCGAGCGGCTACACCTTC. As protein: CSAGQGASGYTF. The J gene is TRBJ1-2, the V gene TRBV20-1; 11 bases line up with TRBD1. Trimming took 5 bases from V and 8 from J; bases not matched to a gene: 4. CDR1 DFQATT and CDR2 SNEGSKA come from the germline V gene (reference sequence). The CDR3 length is 12 residues.

This clonotype was recorded at least ten times. The chain has TRBV18 and TRBJ2-5, with D unclear. V was shortened by 0 bases and J by 0 bases, with 5 bases between the two germline ends. This CDR3 is 14 amino acids long. The germline V gene has CDR1 KGHSH and CDR2 LQKENI. The CDR3 reads CASSPPSDQETQYF. CDR3 coding DNA: TGTGCCAGCTCACCACCATCAGACCAAGAGACCCAGTACTTC.

This clonotype was counted many times. This chain joins TRBV5-1 and TRBJ1-1, with D possibly being TRBD1 (5 bases). The length of the CDR3 is 13 residues. CDR1 is SGHRS, CDR2 YFSETQ, per germline. V was trimmed by 8 bases and J by 1 base, leaving 12 bases between them. The CDR3 reads CASSTGENTEAFF. The CDR3 DNA reads TGCGCCAGTAGTACGGGGGAGAACACTGAAGCTTTCTTT. Combining the CDR3 with reference TRBV5-1 and TRBJ1-1 gives the whole variable domain KAGVTQTPRYLIKTRGQQVTLSCSPISGHRSVSWYQQTPGQGLQFLFEYFSETQRNKGNFPGRFSGRQFSNSRSEMNVSTLELGDSALYLCASSTGENTEAFFGQGTRLTVV.

The genes are TRBV30 and TRBJ1-1; D is unresolved. Germline V gene lookup returns CDR1 GTSNPN and CDR2 SVGIG (reference sequence). The V and J ends lost 0 bases and 6 bases respectively, with 5 bases between them. This CDR3 is 11 amino acids long. CDR3 protein: CAWSVVSEAFF. CDR3 nucleotide sequence: TGTGCCTGGAGTGTAGTTTCTGAAGCTTTCTTT.

The chain is built from TRBV10-3 and TRBJ1-1; no firm D call. Germline CDR1 reads ENHRY; CDR2 reads SYGVKD. Between the trimmed V and J ends, which lost 4 bases and 1 base, there was a span of 7 bases. CDR3 size: 13 residues. The CDR3 region is CAISVVGNTEAFF. The CDR3 region has the DNA TGTGCCATCAGTGTAGTTGGGAACACTGAAGCTTTCTTT.

This clonotype appeared many times. V usage is TRBV6-1 and J usage is TRBJ1-2, with 7 positions matching TRBD1. The CDR3 consists of 14 residues. V lost 3 bases and J lost 5; bases outside the gene matches: 6. CDR1 and CDR2 from the germline V gene are MNHNS and SASEGT. Written as DNA, the CDR3 is TGTGCCAGCAGTGACGACAGGGTAGGATATGGCTACACCTTC. It is translated as CASSDDRVGYGYTF.

Note on this clonotype: One base away lies a much larger clone, so this may be a sequencing read error. This chain joins TRBV20-1 and TRBJ2-6; maybe TRBD1 (6 bases). CDR1 and CDR2 from the germline V gene are DFQATT and SNEGSKA (reference sequence). The CDR3 runs to 14 residues. Here the CDR3 reads CSAPGTSGAHVLTF. CDR3 sequence (DNA): TGCAGTGCTCCCGGGACATCCGGGGCCCACGTCCTGACTTTC.

This clonotype was observed at least ten times. The chain links TRBV15 to TRBJ2-7; D is unclear. The V gene lost 4 bases and the J gene lost 8 bases, with 18 bases spanning the gap. Germline CDR1 LNHNV, CDR2 YYDKDF (reference sequence). The CDR3 has 14 amino acids. Here the CDR3 DNA reads TGTGCCACCAGCAAAATTTTAGGACGAGGTCAGCAGTACTTC. This sequence encodes CATSKILGRGQQYF.

The gene calls are TRBV5-1 and TRBJ1-1; D uncertain. The germline gives CDR1 SGHRS, CDR2 YFSETQ. V lost 6 bases and J 11 bases, leaving 14 bases between the germline ends. This CDR3 spans 11 amino acids. CDR3 loop: CASITFLGAFF. CDR3 sequence (DNA): TGCGCCAGCATCACTTTTTTGGGGGCTTTCTTT.

This clonotype appeared many times. The chain couples TRBV9 to TRBJ2-7, with 7 nucleotides matching TRBD2. The J segment lost 2 bases and the V segment lost 0 bases, leaving 8 bases of the junction unmatched. The germline V gene has CDR1 SGDLS and CDR2 YYNGEE. The CDR3 consists of 16 residues. CDR3 in amino acids: CASSVEAGNGAYEQYF. DNA for the CDR3: TGTGCCAGCAGCGTAGAAGCGGGAAACGGGGCCTACGAGCAGTACTTC.

The sample holds a few counts of this clonotype. The chain employs TRBV27 and TRBJ2-7, with 8 nucleotides matching TRBD1. V was clipped by 5 bases and J by 3 bases; unmatched bases: 12. The CDR3 is 16 residues long. The germline CDR1 and CDR2 sequences are MNHEY and SMNVEV (reference sequence). CDR3 amino acids: CASSPSPTGASYEQYF. CDR3 bases: TGTGCCAGCAGTCCATCCCCGACAGGGGCCAGCTACGAGCAGTACTTC.

The V and J genes are TRBV27 and TRBJ1-1; D unclear. The V gene's germline CDR1 is MNHEY and CDR2 SMNVEV (reference sequence). V dropped 6 bases and J dropped 1 base, with 6 bases sitting between them. CDR3 length equals 12 residues. CDR3 sequence reads: CASSHGNTEAFF. CDR3 bases: TGTGCCAGCAGCCACGGGAACACTGAAGCTTTCTTT.

This clonotype came up many times. The chain joins TRBV20-1 to TRBJ1-4; 9 positions match TRBD1. This CDR3 has 13 amino acids. V gave up 4 bases and J gave up 8 bases; unmatched junction bases: 5. Germline V gene lookup returns CDR1 DFQATT and CDR2 SNEGSKA (reference sequence). CDR3 in DNA: TGCAGTGCTAAGGACAGGGGCGGGGAAAAACTGTTTTTT. Protein sequence: CSAKDRGGEKLFF.

In this sample, this clonotype turned up many times. The genes are TRBV28 and TRBJ2-5; 8 nucleotides agree with TRBD1. The J segment lost 0 bases and the V segment lost 5 bases, leaving 5 bases of the junction unmatched. The germline V gene encodes CDR1 MDHEN and CDR2 SYDVKM. This CDR3 has 15 amino acids. CDR3 loop: CASSPSDRDQETQYF. The DNA for the CDR3 is TGTGCCAGCAGTCCCTCGGACAGGGACCAAGAGACCCAGTACTTC.

As for this clonotype: In this CDR3 the conserved last residue, phenylalanine or tryptophan, is missing, so a read error is likely. The J gene is TRBJ2-7, the V gene TRBV12-5, with D possibly being TRBD2 (6 bases). V lost 6 bases and J lost 0, with 12 bases in between. This CDR3 has 14 residues. Germline V gene data show CDR1 as LGHNT and CDR2 as FRNRAP. The CDR3 region has the DNA TGTGCTAGTGGGGGGATAGCGGACTCCTACGAGCAGTACCTC. It encodes CASGGIADSYEQYL.

The sample holds one count of this clonotype. The rearrangement joins TRBV29-1 to TRBJ1-3; D possibly corresponds to TRBD1 (5 bases). V lost 7 bases and J lost 4, with 11 bases in between. This CDR3 is built from 12 residues. CDR1 is SQVTM and CDR2 is ANQGSEA in the germline V gene. CDR3 sequence reads: CSAIEGGNTIYF. In DNA form, the CDR3 reads TGCAGCGCTATTGAGGGGGGAAACACCATATATTTT.

This clonotype came up many times. This chain joins TRBV5-1 and TRBJ2-1; 8 bases are shared with TRBD2. CDR1 and CDR2 (germline): SGHRS, YFSETQ. The V and J ends lost 4 bases and 1 base, in that order; junction bases with no gene match: 7. The CDR3 totals 16 residues. The CDR3: CASSSSGISSYNEQFF. CDR3 nucleotide sequence: TGCGCCAGCAGCAGTAGCGGGATTTCTTCCTACAATGAGCAGTTCTTC.

This CDR3 is CASSQREGRETGELFF. The CDR3 DNA sequence: TGCGCCAGCAGTCAGCGGGAGGGCCGGGAGACCGGGGAGCTGTTTTTT. V gene TRBV4-1 combines with J gene TRBJ2-2; 10 bases map to TRBD2. Germline V gene sequence: CDR1 MGHRA, CDR2 YSYEKL. There are 16 residues in the CDR3. Trimming at V came to 6 bases and at J to 5 bases, leaving 9 bases not matched to a gene.

This clonotype was seen at least ten times. In nucleotides, the CDR3 is TGTGCCAGCAGTCGGGCGGGTTTAGGTTTGACCGGGGAGCTGTTTTTT. Its translation: CASSRAGLGLTGELFF. The chain joins TRBV12-3 or TRBV12-4 to TRBJ2-2, with a weak D call TRBD2 (5 bases). The V gene lost 5 bases and the J gene lost 5 bases, with 18 bases spanning the gap. This CDR3 is built from 16 residues.

In this sample, this clonotype turned up many times. The genes are TRBV6-1 and TRBJ1-1; unclear D gene. V was shortened by 1 base and J by 0 bases, with 15 bases between the two germline ends. CDR3 length equals 17 residues. Looked up from germline, CDR1 is MNHNS and CDR2 is SASEGT. Written as DNA, the CDR3 is TGTGCCAGCAGTGAAGATGGGCCCGGACGGCTGAACACTGAAGCTTTCTTT. Amino acid sequence: CASSEDGPGRLNTEAFF.

This rearrangement joins TRBV6-1 to TRBJ2-1; D is undetermined. The CDR3 covers 15 residues. Germline V CDR1 and CDR2: MNHNS, SASEGT. With 6 bases removed from V and 2 bases from J, the gap between germline ends came to 14 bases. CDR3 sequence: CASRTLGVAYNEQFF. CDR3 coding DNA: TGTGCCAGCAGAACACTCGGAGTTGCCTACAATGAGCAGTTCTTC.

This clonotype was recorded at least ten times. The gene calls are TRBV7-2 and TRBJ2-1; 7 bases map to TRBD2. CDR3 length equals 16 residues. Trimming cost V 6 bases and J 0 bases; bases outside gene matches: 8. Germline V gene lookup returns CDR1 SGHTA and CDR2 FQGNSA. As DNA, the CDR3 is TGTGCCAGCAGACTTACTAGCGCGAGCTCCTACAATGAGCAGTTCTTC. Protein product: CASRLTSASSYNEQFF.

This clonotype was recorded many times. The V call is TRBV27, the J call TRBJ2-7; 8 bases match TRBD2. Germline lookup yields CDR1 MNHEY and CDR2 SMNVEV (reference sequence). The CDR3 has 14 amino acids. V lost 3 bases and J lost 2; bases outside the gene matches: 3. As DNA, the CDR3 is TGTGCCAGCAGTTTCCAAGCGGGGGCCTACGAGCAGTACTTC. Its protein product is CASSFQAGAYEQYF.

V usage is TRBV7-2 and J usage is TRBJ1-5; no clear D gene. CDR1 is SGHTA, CDR2 FQGNSA, per germline. Trimming removed 1 base at V and 6 bases at J, with 16 bases between. The CDR3 runs to 16 residues. In nucleotides, the CDR3 is TGTGCCAGCAGCTTAGGGGGTAGTGGGATGGTTCAGCCCCAGCATTTT. Residues: CASSLGGSGMVQPQHF. The full variable domain, rest sourced from reference TRBV7-2 and TRBJ1-5, is GAGVSQSPSNKVTEKGKDVELRCDPISGHTALYWYRQSLGQGLEFLIYFQGNSAPDKSGLPSDRFSAERTGGSVSTLTIQRTQQEDSAVYLCASSLGGSGMVQPQHFGDGTRLSIL.

This clonotype was counted only a few times. The V gene is TRBV15, the J gene TRBJ2-7; 15 bases agree with TRBD2. This CDR3 is 18 amino acids long. The V and J ends lost 5 bases and 4 bases, in that order; junction bases with no gene match: 12. Germline V gene sequence: CDR1 LNHNV, CDR2 YYDKDF (reference sequence). This CDR3 reads CATSRGLAGGPIQYEQYF. As DNA, the CDR3 is TGTGCCACCAGCCGTGGACTAGCGGGAGGGCCCATCCAATACGAGCAGTACTTC.

At least ten counts were recorded for this clonotype. This chain joins TRBV18 and TRBJ2-7; no definite D call. Germline assignment: CDR1 KGHSH and CDR2 LQKENI. The CDR3 spans 14 residues. V was clipped by 2 bases and J by 2 bases, with 10 bases between them. The CDR3 DNA is TGTGCCAGCTCACCAGGCCTAGGAACCTACGAGCAGTACTTC. This sequence encodes CASSPGLGTYEQYF.